This T cell receptor (beta chain) emerged from a study of CD8 T cells in Susac syndrome. General observations from the study: By the study's own acknowledgment, its TCR sequencing and HLA analysis included relatively few individuals.

RNA totalling roughly 0.5 to 1 ug underwent reverse transcription with random hexamers. Amplification of the TCR beta CDR3 was carried out by immunoSEQ multiplex PCR, which spanned a total of 54 Vbeta and 13 Jbeta segments. MiXCR, applied by TCRdb to the immunoSEQ multiplex PCR reads, yields one record per CDR3 protein. The sample lists about 300,000 distinct CDR3 sequences, 89% occurring once. This clonotype was recorded only once. Its cognate antigen is unknown. TEMRA cells were enriched by FACS, and CD4+ and CD8+ T cells were negatively isolated. What was sequenced was CD8+ T cells from PBMCs. This TCR came from a human donor with multiple sclerosis.

The CDR3 region has the DNA TGTGCCAGTAGTATGGCACTAGCGGGGGCGGGTGAGCAGTTCTTC. Translating gives CASSMALAGAGEQFF. The chain has TRBV19 and TRBJ2-1; 11 bases agree with TRBD2. The CDR3 extends over 15 amino acids. The germline V gene has CDR1 LNHDA and CDR2 SQIVND (reference sequence). V was pared by 3 bases and J by 9 bases, with 7 bases of the junction left unmatched.